What follows are 15 T cell receptor beta chains derived from one specimen sequenced in a study of T cells in Graves' hyperthyroidism and ophthalmopathy. Amplification targeted TCR beta CDR3 regions from RNA transcripts. HTBI primers were the set used in a first-round RT-PCR of the TCR CDR3. TCRdb reprocessed the multiplex PCR reads via MiXCR and lists one record per CDR3 protein. The sample contains fewer than 900,000 distinct CDR3 sequences, around 20% of which appear only once. Source material: blood. Receptor source: a woman in her fifties or sixties with Graves' hyperthyroidism that later progressed to Graves' ophthalmopathy.

This clonotype has only a few counts. A much larger clone differs by one base, so this may be a read error. CDR3 in amino acids: CANSLSRRSYEQYF. The CDR3 DNA is TGTGCCAACAGCCTCTCGCGTCGGTCCTACGAGCAGTACTTC. The chain has TRBV11-2 and TRBJ2-7, with no clear D. Germline V gene sequence: CDR1 SGHAT, CDR2 FQNNGV. This CDR3 comprises 14 residues.

Remarks on this clonotype: A junction end diverges from the germline sequence, so it may reflect a read error. The chain has TRBV7-7 and TRBJ2-3; D is possibly TRBD1 (6 bases). CDR1 and CDR2 (germline): SSHAT, FNYEAQ (reference sequence). The CDR3 totals 15 residues. The CDR3 reads CASSRGHPATDTQYF. Written as DNA, the CDR3 is TGTGCTAGCAGCCGGGGACATCCCGCCACAGATACGCAGTATTTT.

In this sample, this clonotype turned up a few times. CDR3 protein: CASSSDWTGGGGYTF. CDR3 sequence (DNA): TGTGCCAGCAGCTCGGATTGGACAGGCGGCGGAGGCTACACCTTC. The chain joins TRBV7-2 to TRBJ1-2, with TRBD1 matching over 7 bases. The germline CDR1 and CDR2 sequences are SGHTA and FQGNSA. This CDR3 is 15 amino acids long. J lost 8 bases, V lost 4 bases, and 13 bases had no gene match.

The genes are TRBV19 and TRBJ1-1; D uncertain. Germline assignment: CDR1 LNHDA and CDR2 SQIVND (reference sequence). This CDR3 contains 14 residues. The ends were cut back, 8 bases at V and 5 bases at J, with 18 bases in the middle. CDR3 sequence reads: CASLQWEGGTEAFF. For the CDR3, the DNA is TGTGCCAGTCTCCAATGGGAGGGTGGGACTGAAGCTTTCTTT.

This clonotype occurred many times. This chain links TRBV11-3 with TRBJ2-5, with D perhaps assigned TRBD1 or TRBD2 (5 bases each). CDR3 length equals 13 residues. V lost 4 bases to trimming and J lost 4 bases, with 10 bases between them. CDR1 and CDR2 (germline): SGHNT, YENEEA. The CDR3 reads CASSWAGAETQYF. CDR3 DNA: TGTGCCAGCAGCTGGGCCGGGGCAGAGACCCAGTACTTC. The variable domain in full, completed from reference TRBV11-3 and TRBJ2-5, reads EAGVVQSPRYKIIEKKQPVAFWCNPISGHNTLYWYLQNLGQGPELLIRYENEEAVDDSQLPKDRFSAERLKGVDSTLKIQPAELGDSAVYLCASSWAGAETQYFGPGTRLLVL.

The rearrangement links TRBV20-1 to TRBJ2-4; TRBD2 might be the D (5 bases). V shed 3 bases and J shed 5 bases, with 11 bases lying between them. Germline CDR1 DFQATT, CDR2 SNEGSKA (reference sequence). The CDR3 spans 13 residues. In DNA form, the CDR3 reads TGCAGTGCTAGGGAGGTTTTTCAAAACATTCAGTACTTC. Its translation: CSAREVFQNIQYF.

The chain combines TRBV18 with TRBJ2-6; tentatively, D is TRBD1 (6 bases). CDR3 length: 16 amino acids. Trimming stripped 1 base from V and 2 bases from J, with 9 bases between. Germline CDR1 is KGHSH and CDR2 is LQKENI. CDR3 protein: CASSPLQGTGANVLTF. CDR3 DNA sequence: TGTGCCAGCTCACCACTACAGGGCACTGGGGCCAACGTCCTGACTTTC.

The table lists this clonotype with many counts. The chain combines TRBV7-9 with TRBJ2-7; no firm D call. CDR3 length equals 18 residues. Trimming removed 5 bases at V and 2 bases at J, with 25 bases between. Germline V CDR1 and CDR2: SEHNR, FQNEAQ (reference sequence). CDR3 residues: CASSPNRDTGAHPYEQYF. Here the CDR3 DNA reads TGTGCCAGCAGCCCAAACCGTGATACGGGCGCGCACCCCTACGAGCAGTACTTC.

The chain uses TRBV24-1 and TRBJ1-5, with a possible D match to TRBD1 (5 bases). Germline loops: CDR1 KGHDR, CDR2 SFDVKD. This CDR3 spans 14 amino acids. Trimming removed 6 bases from V and 4 bases from J, with 12 bases in between. CDR3 residues: CATSTSGWNQPQHF. As DNA, the CDR3 is TGTGCCACCAGTACTTCAGGGTGGAATCAGCCCCAGCATTTT.

In this sample, this clonotype turned up many times. CDR3 amino acids: CAISELQGAGQPQHF. CDR3 DNA: TGTGCCATCAGTGAATTACAGGGGGCAGGTCAGCCCCAGCATTTT. V gene TRBV10-3 combines with J gene TRBJ1-5, with 9 positions matching TRBD1. This CDR3 spans 15 amino acids. Germline V CDR1 and CDR2: ENHRY, SYGVKD. V was clipped by 3 bases and J by 6 bases; unmatched bases: 6.

The CDR3 spells CASRGPEGGWMNTEAFF. The CDR3 DNA sequence: TGTGCCAGCAGGGGGCCAGAGGGGGGCTGGATGAACACTGAAGCTTTCTTT. The genes are TRBV10-3 and TRBJ1-1, with TRBD1 matching 8 bases. J was trimmed by 0 bases and V by 10 bases; bases with no gene match: 16. The CDR3 length is 17 residues. The germline V gene has CDR1 ENHRY and CDR2 SYGVKD.

This chain uses TRBV6-5 with TRBJ2-3; TRBD2 matches at 8 bases. The V gene's germline CDR1 is MNHEY and CDR2 SVGAGI. CDR3 size: 17 residues. Trimming at V came to 3 bases and at J to 4 bases, leaving 12 bases not matched to a gene. In DNA form, the CDR3 reads TGTGCCAGCAGTTATATGTGGGGCGGGGGGCCGGCAGATACGCAGTATTTT. Protein: CASSYMWGGGPADTQYF.

Remarks on this clonotype: Possible read error: a much larger clone is one base away. The chain is built from TRBV6-2 or TRBV6-3 and TRBJ2-3; no clear D. CDR1 is MNHEY, CDR2 SVGEGT, per germline. Trimming removed 5 bases from V and 4 bases from J, with 16 bases in between. This CDR3 is built from 15 residues. CDR3: CASSRRDFNADTQYF. The CDR3 bases are TGTGCCAGCAGTAGAAGGGATTTTAACGCAGATACGCAGTATTTT.

V gene TRBV2 combines with J gene TRBJ1-2; tentatively, D is TRBD1 (5 bases). CDR1 and CDR2 from the germline V gene are SNHLY and FYNNEI. The CDR3 has 16 amino acids. Trimming took off 6 bases at V and 0 bases at J, with 17 bases between the two ends. The CDR3, as DNA: TGTGCCAGCAGACTAGACAGAGGCAAGTCTAACTATGGCTACACCTTC. This sequence encodes CASRLDRGKSNYGYTF.

The table lists this clonotype with a count of one. This sequence joins TRBV19 and TRBJ1-3, with D unresolved. Germline CDR1 LNHDA, CDR2 SQIVND (reference sequence). Trimming removed 7 bases from V and 4 bases from J, with 14 bases in between. The CDR3 covers 14 residues. CDR3 bases: TGTGCCAGTATCACCCGTGGACCCGGAAACACCATATATTTT. It yields the protein CASITRGPGNTIYF.